Each of the 20 T cell receptor beta chains below was sequenced from the same sample in a study of naive and memory T cell subsets. The beta constant-region primer was an equimolar mix of two oligonucleotides covering TRBC1 and TRBC2. The ligated cDNA underwent four PCR rounds using SP2 and nested alpha and beta constant-region primers. A single record per CDR3 protein comes from TCRdb applying MiXCR to the UMI-ligation and nested PCR reads. The sample includes around 130,000 distinct CDR3 sequences, roughly 36% of them seen just once. The sample consisted of central memory CD4+ T cells from blood. The receptors derive from a human donor in good health.

This clonotype came up a few times. This rearrangement joins TRBV12-3 or TRBV12-4 to TRBJ2-7; the match to TRBD1 covers 9 bases. V trimming: 7 bases; J trimming: 2 bases; junction bases outside the gene matches: 6. There are 14 residues in the CDR3. CDR3 nucleotide sequence: TGTGCCAGCAACCCGACAGGGGGAACCTACGAGCAGTACTTC. It translates to CASNPTGGTYEQYF.

This clonotype showed up just a few times. The chain combines TRBV5-1 with TRBJ1-4, with a weak D call TRBD1 (6 bases). The germline CDR1 and CDR2 sequences are SGHRS and YFSETQ. Trimming removed 2 bases at V and 4 bases at J, with 15 bases between. The CDR3 covers 16 residues. The CDR3 bases are TGCGCCAGCAGCTTAGTAGGAGGGGGTTTTAATGAAAAACTGTTTTTT. It specifies CASSLVGGGFNEKLFF.

J is TRBJ2-2 and V is TRBV6-5, with D unresolved. CDR1 is MNHEY, CDR2 SVGAGI, per germline. V was pared by 0 bases and J by 1 base, with 9 bases between. This CDR3 is 16 amino acids long. The CDR3 region has the DNA TGTGCCAGCAGTTACTCCATCGTCAGGAACACCGGGGAGCTGTTTTTT. Its protein product is CASSYSIVRNTGELFF.

This clonotype was observed a handful of times. The rearrangement uses TRBV12-3 or TRBV12-4 and TRBJ2-7; TRBD1 agrees at 7 bases. The CDR3 runs to 13 residues. The V segment lost 5 bases and the J segment 7 bases; nucleotides outside the gene matches: 8. The DNA for the CDR3 is TGTGCCAGCAGTAAGGACAGGCCTCGAGAGCAGTACTTC. This sequence encodes CASSKDRPREQYF.

A few counts support this clonotype. V gene TRBV3-1 combines with J gene TRBJ1-1; a possible D gene is TRBD1 (5 bases). This CDR3 has 14 amino acids. Deletions cut 2 bases from V and 5 bases from J, with 12 bases between. CDR1 is LGHDT, CDR2 YNNKEL, per germline (reference sequence). The CDR3 DNA reads TGTGCCAGCAGCCAAAAGGGGTCGGGTACTGAAGCTTTCTTT. It encodes CASSQKGSGTEAFF.

This clonotype has more than one count but fewer than ten. The chain recombines TRBV12-3 or TRBV12-4 with TRBJ1-1; D is perhaps TRBD1 (5 bases). V was shortened by 2 bases and J by 6 bases, with 19 bases between the two germline ends. This CDR3 is 16 amino acids long. The CDR3 loop is CASSLQTGTRAAEAFF. In DNA, the CDR3 is TGTGCCAGCAGTTTACAAACTGGGACGCGGGCCGCTGAAGCTTTCTTT.

The chain is built from TRBV18 and TRBJ2-1; TRBD2 matches 7 bases. Per the germline V gene, CDR1 is KGHSH and CDR2 is LQKENI. V lost 5 bases and J lost 5; bases outside the gene matches: 9. CDR3 length equals 15 residues. The CDR3 sequence is CASSTTSEYNNEQFF. CDR3 DNA: TGTGCCAGCTCAACAACTAGCGAGTACAACAATGAGCAGTTCTTC. Looking up the rest from reference TRBV18 and TRBJ2-1 gives the full variable domain: NAGVMQNPRHLVRRRGQEARLRCSPMKGHSHVYWYRQLPEEGLKFMVYLQKENIIDESGMPKERFSAEFPKEGPSILRIQQVVRGDSAAYFCASSTTSEYNNEQFFGPGTRLTVL.

CDR3 nucleotides: TGTGCCAGCACCCCAGCGGGAGAGGGAACCTACAATGAGCAGTTCTTC. It encodes CASTPAGEGTYNEQFF. The chain joins TRBV28 to TRBJ2-1; 8 nucleotides match TRBD2. Trimming at V came to 7 bases and at J to 2 bases, leaving 10 bases not matched to a gene. The V gene's germline CDR1 is MDHEN and CDR2 SYDVKM. The CDR3 has 16 residues.

The chain links TRBV6-5 to TRBJ2-2; D ambiguous. V was cut by 8 bases and J by 3 bases, with 7 bases left in between. This CDR3 comprises 12 residues. Germline V gives CDR1 MNHEY, CDR2 SVGAGI. The CDR3 nucleotides are TGTGCCAGCGCCGAATACACCGGGGAGCTGTTTTTT. Protein: CASAEYTGELFF.

There are a few counts of this clonotype. The chain recombines TRBV6-5 with TRBJ2-1, with 8 bases aligning to TRBD1. Per germline, CDR1 MNHEY and CDR2 SVGAGI. The CDR3 covers 13 residues. V shed 2 bases and J 8 bases; nucleotides not matched to a gene: 2. CDR3 protein: CASSYGQGHEQFF. The CDR3 nucleotides read TGTGCCAGCAGTTACGGACAGGGTCATGAGCAGTTCTTC.

The chain is built from TRBV29-1 and TRBJ2-3, with TRBD1 matching 7 bases. The V gene end was trimmed by 7 bases and the J gene end by 3 bases; junction bases not matched to a gene: 4. CDR3 length: 12 residues. Per the germline V gene, CDR1 is SQVTM and CDR2 is ANQGSEA. The CDR3 loop reads CSDQQGTDTQYF. Written as DNA, the CDR3 is TGCAGCGACCAACAGGGGACAGATACGCAGTATTTT.

The J gene is TRBJ2-3, the V gene TRBV7-9; D is possibly TRBD1 or TRBD2 (5 bases each). Germline V gene data show CDR1 as SEHNR and CDR2 as FQNEAQ (reference sequence). V lost 0 bases, J lost 9 bases, and 16 bases lay in between. The CDR3 has 15 residues. CDR3 sequence (DNA): TGTGCCAGCAGCTTAGCGGGGGTTGGGGCACGGACGCAGTATTTT. It encodes CASSLAGVGARTQYF.

The genes are TRBV6-2 or TRBV6-3 and TRBJ2-3, with unresolved D. V was shortened by 0 bases and J by 4 bases, with 2 bases between the two germline ends. The CDR3 runs to 12 residues. CDR1 and CDR2 (germline): MNHEY, SVGEGT. For the CDR3, the DNA is TGTGCCAGCAGTTACTCGCCAGATACGCAGTATTTT. This translates into CASSYSPDTQYF.

This clonotype was detected only a few times. The rearrangement links TRBV29-1 to TRBJ1-1; no clear D. The CDR3 is made up of 13 amino acids. Germline V gene lookup returns CDR1 SQVTM and CDR2 ANQGSEA. Trimming left V 6 bases short and J 4 bases short, with 15 bases between. The CDR3 region has the DNA TGCAGCGTAGACGAAAGGACGGCCACTGAAGCTTTCTTT. Translating it yields CSVDERTATEAFF. Looking up the rest from reference TRBV29-1 and TRBJ1-1 gives the full variable domain: SAVISQKPSRDICQRGTSLTIQCQVDSQVTMMFWYRQQPGQSLTLIATANQGSEATYESGFVIDKFPISRPNLTFSTLTVSNMSPEDSSIYLCSVDERTATEAFFGQGTRLTVV.

The V and J genes are TRBV29-1 and TRBJ2-3; D is uncertain. Germline CDR1 and CDR2: SQVTM and ANQGSEA. There are 11 residues in the CDR3. The V end lost 4 bases, the J end lost 0 bases, and 2 bases lay between the germline ends. The CDR3 here is CSVGSTDTQYF. The CDR3 nucleotides read TGCAGCGTTGGGAGCACAGATACGCAGTATTTT.

The chain links TRBV30 to TRBJ2-1; D is ambiguous. Per germline, CDR1 GTSNPN and CDR2 SVGIG (reference sequence). The V and J ends lost 0 bases and 7 bases respectively, with 10 bases between them. The CDR3 runs to 13 residues. In DNA form, the CDR3 reads TGTGCCTGGAGTGTACGGGCGGATAATGAGCAGTTCTTC. It translates to CAWSVRADNEQFF.

This sequence joins TRBV20-1 and TRBJ2-1; possibly TRBD2 for D (6 bases). Germline CDR1 and CDR2: DFQATT and SNEGSKA (reference sequence). V was pared by 5 bases and J by 10 bases, with 12 bases between. This CDR3 comprises 11 residues. The CDR3 nucleotides are TGCAGTGCTTGGTCTCTAGCGGAGCAGTTCTTC. Its translation: CSAWSLAEQFF.

In its sample, this clonotype was seen a few times. The chain joins TRBV5-1 to TRBJ1-6, with 7 bases matching TRBD1. The germline CDR1 and CDR2 sequences are SGHRS and YFSETQ. With V trimmed by 2 bases and J by 7 bases, 3 bases remained unmatched. This CDR3 comprises 14 residues. The CDR3 reads CASSFGQENSPLHF. CDR3 coding DNA: TGCGCCAGCAGCTTCGGACAGGAAAATTCACCCCTCCACTTT. Looking up the rest from reference TRBV5-1 and TRBJ1-6 gives the full variable domain: KAGVTQTPRYLIKTRGQQVTLSCSPISGHRSVSWYQQTPGQGLQFLFEYFSETQRNKGNFPGRFSGRQFSNSRSEMNVSTLELGDSALYLCASSFGQENSPLHFGNGTRLTVT.

The chain couples TRBV6-6 to TRBJ1-5; D remains ambiguous. Trimming shortened V by 6 bases and J by 1 base, and 13 bases separated the two germline ends. Germline-derived CDR1 and CDR2 are MNHNY and SVGAGI (reference sequence). CDR3 length: 15 residues. The CDR3 coding sequence is TGTGCCAGCAGAATTGAAGGCGCGAGCAATCAGCCCCAGCATTTT. This translates into CASRIEGASNQPQHF.

This chain links TRBV20-1 with TRBJ2-1; TRBD2 agrees at 11 bases. The CDR3 spans 13 residues. From germline, CDR1 is DFQATT and CDR2 SNEGSKA (reference sequence). DNA of the CDR3: TGCAGCATAGCGGGAGGGCCTGCGAATGAGCAGTTCTTC. Amino acid sequence: CSIAGGPANEQFF.